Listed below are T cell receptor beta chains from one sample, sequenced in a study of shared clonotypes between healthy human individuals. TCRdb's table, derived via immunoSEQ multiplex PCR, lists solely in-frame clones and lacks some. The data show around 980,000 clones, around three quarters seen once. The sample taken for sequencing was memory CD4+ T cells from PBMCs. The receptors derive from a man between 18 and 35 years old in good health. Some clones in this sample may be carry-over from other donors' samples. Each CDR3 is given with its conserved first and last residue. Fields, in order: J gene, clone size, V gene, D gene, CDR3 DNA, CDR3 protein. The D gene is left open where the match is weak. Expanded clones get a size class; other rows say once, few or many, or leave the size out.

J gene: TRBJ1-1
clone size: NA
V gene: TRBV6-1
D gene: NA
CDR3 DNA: TGTGCCAGTCAGATACAGGGTGGAGGCACTGAAGCTTTCTTT
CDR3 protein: CASQIQGGGTEAFF

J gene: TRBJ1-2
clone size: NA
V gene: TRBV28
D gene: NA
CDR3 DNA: TGTGCCAGCAGTTCGTCCACAGTGTTAGCTAACTATGGCTACACCTTC
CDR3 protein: CASSSSTVLANYGYTF

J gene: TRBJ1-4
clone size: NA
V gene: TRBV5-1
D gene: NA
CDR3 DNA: TGCGCCAGCAGTTCTGGACGGGGCGCGGAAAAACTGTTTTTT
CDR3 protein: CASSSGRGAEKLFF

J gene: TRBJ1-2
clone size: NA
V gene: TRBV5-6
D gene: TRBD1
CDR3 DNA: TGTGCCAGCAGCGTGACGCCACAGGGGGCTGGTATCTATGGCTACACCTTC
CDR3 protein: CASSVTPQGAGIYGYTF

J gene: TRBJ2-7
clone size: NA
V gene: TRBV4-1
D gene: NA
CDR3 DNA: TGCGCCAGCAGCCAAGCCAGGGGAATGTCCTACGAGCAGTACTTC
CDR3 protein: CASSQARGMSYEQYF

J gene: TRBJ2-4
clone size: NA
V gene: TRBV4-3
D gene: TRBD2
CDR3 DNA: TGCGCCAGCAGCCAAGAAGGGACTAGCGGGGCGTACAAAAACATTCAGTACTTC
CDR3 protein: CASSQEGTSGAYKNIQYF

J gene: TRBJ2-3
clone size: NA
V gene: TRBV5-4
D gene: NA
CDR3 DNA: TGTGCCAGCAGCTTCGCCGGGGAAGATACGCAGTATTTT
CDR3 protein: CASSFAGEDTQYF

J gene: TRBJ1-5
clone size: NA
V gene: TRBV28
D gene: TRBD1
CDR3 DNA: TGTGCCAGCTCTGTCCACTACAGGGGCACCAGCAATCAGCCCCAGCATTTT
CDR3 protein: CASSVHYRGTSNQPQHF

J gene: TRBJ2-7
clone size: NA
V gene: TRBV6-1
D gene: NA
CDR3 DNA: TGTGCCAGCAGTGGCTTACCGGGACGGGCTTACTACGAGCAGTACTTC
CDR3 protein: CASSGLPGRAYYEQYF

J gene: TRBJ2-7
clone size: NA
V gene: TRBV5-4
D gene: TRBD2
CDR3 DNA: TGTGCCAGCAGCTTGGGACTAGCGGGAGGACTCTCCTACGAGCAGTACTTC
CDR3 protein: CASSLGLAGGLSYEQYF

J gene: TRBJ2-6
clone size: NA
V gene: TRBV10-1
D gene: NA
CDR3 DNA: TGCGCCAGCAGTGACTCCCCATTGCGGGACTCCTGCCCCTCTGGGGCCAACGTCCTGACTTTC
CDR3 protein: CASSDSPLRDSCPSGANVLTF

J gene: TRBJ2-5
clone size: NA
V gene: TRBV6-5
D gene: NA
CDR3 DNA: TGTGCCAGCAGCCCAGGTCAAGAGACCCAGTACTTC
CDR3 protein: CASSPGQETQYF

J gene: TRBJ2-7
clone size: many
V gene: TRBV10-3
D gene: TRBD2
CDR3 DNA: TGTGCCATCAGTGAGTCCCTAGCGGGAGGCAACGAGCAGTACTTC
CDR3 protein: CAISESLAGGNEQYF

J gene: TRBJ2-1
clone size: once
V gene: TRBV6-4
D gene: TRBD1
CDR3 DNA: TGTGCCAGCAGTCAGGGACAGGAGTACAATGAGCAGTTCTTC
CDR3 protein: CASSQGQEYNEQFF

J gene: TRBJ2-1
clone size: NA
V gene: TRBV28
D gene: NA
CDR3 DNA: TGTGCCAGCAGTCCCTTACAGCGCCGCACCGGGCAGTTCTTC
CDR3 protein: CASSPLQRRTGQFF

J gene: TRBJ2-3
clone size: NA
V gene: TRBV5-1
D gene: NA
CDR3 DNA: TGCGCCAGCGCCGTAGGGCGGTGGGCCACAGATACGCAGTATTTT
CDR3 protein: CASAVGRWATDTQYF

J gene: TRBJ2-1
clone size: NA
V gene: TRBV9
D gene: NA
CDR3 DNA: TGTGCCAGCAGCGCCACATTCCGGGCTAACGCCTTCTACAATGAGCAGTTCTTC
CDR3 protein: CASSATFRANAFYNEQFF

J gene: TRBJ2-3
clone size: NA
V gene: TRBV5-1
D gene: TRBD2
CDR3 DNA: TGCGCCAGCAGCCACCAAGCGGGAGGTGTCCCAGATACGCAGTATTTT
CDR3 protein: CASSHQAGGVPDTQYF

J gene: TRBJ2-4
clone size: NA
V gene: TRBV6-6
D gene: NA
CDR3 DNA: TGTGCCAGCAGTTCGGGCCCAAACATTCAGTACTTC
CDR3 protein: CASSSGPNIQYF

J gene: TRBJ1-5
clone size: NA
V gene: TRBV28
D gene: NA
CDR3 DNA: TGTGCCAGCAGCCCCCCTAATCAGCCCCAGCATTTT
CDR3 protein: CASSPPNQPQHF

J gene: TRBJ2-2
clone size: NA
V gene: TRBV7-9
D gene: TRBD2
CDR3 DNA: TGTGCCAGCAGACATAGCGGGAGGGGAATCACCGGGGAGCTGTTTTTT
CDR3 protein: CASRHSGRGITGELFF

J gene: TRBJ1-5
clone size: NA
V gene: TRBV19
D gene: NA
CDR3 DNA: TGTGCCAGTAGACTACGGGGACCAGGGGCCAATCAGCCCCAGCATTTT
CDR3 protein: CASRLRGPGANQPQHF

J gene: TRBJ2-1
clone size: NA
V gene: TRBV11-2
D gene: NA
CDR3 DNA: TGTGCCAGCAGCTTAGGCTTCTCGGGAGATGAGCAGTTCTTC
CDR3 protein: CASSLGFSGDEQFF

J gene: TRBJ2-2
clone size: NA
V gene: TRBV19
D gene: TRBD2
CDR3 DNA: TGTGCCAGTAGTCCCGCCGGGACTAGCGTGAACACCGGGGAGCTGTTTTTT
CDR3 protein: CASSPAGTSVNTGELFF

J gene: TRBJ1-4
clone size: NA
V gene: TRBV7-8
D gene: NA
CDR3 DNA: TGTGCCAGCAGTCCCGCGGCGGCAGGGACGAATGAAAAACTGTTTTTT
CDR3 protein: CASSPAAAGTNEKLFF

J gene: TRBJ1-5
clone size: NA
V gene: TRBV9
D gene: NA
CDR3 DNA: TGTGCCAGCGCCCTAGGAAGCAATCAGCCCCAGCATTTT
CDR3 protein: CASALGSNQPQHF

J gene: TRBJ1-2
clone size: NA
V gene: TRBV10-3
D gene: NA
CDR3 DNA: TGTGCCATCAGTGAGCCAAGCAAGCGGAATCGGGTGCGGGAACTATATGGCTACACCTTC
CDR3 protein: CAISEPSKRNRVRELYGYTF

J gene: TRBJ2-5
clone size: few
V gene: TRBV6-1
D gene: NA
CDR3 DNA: TGTGCCAGCAGTGAAAAGTGGTCCCCGGAGACCCAGTACTTC
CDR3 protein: CASSEKWSPETQYF

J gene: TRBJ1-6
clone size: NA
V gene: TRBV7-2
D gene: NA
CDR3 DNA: TGTGCCAGCAGCTTAGAAAGCTCCTATAATTCACCCCTCCACTTT
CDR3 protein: CASSLESSYNSPLHF

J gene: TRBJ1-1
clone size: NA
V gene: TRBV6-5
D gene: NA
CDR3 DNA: TGTGCCAGCAGGACCAACACTGAAGCTTTCTTT
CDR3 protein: CASRTNTEAFF